The 24 T cell receptor beta chains below all came from one sample that was sequenced in a study of shared clonotypes between healthy human individuals. The naive CD8 population came from CD45RO-negative cells selected for CCR7, without terminally differentiated effector memory CD45RA+ cells. Clones were sequenced by immunoSEQ multiplex PCR, and TCRdb holds only the in-frame ones, with some missing. The sample has roughly 2.1 million clones, around 93% seen once. Sample: naive CD8+ T cells from PBMCs. The receptor source for this set is a man between 18 and 29 years old in good health. Some clones in this sample may be carry-over from other donors' samples.

The genes are TRBV30 and TRBJ1-5, with unresolved D. With 0 bases removed from V and 2 bases from J, the gap between germline ends came to 11 bases. In germline, CDR1 is GTSNPN, CDR2 SVGIG (reference sequence). The CDR3 totals 15 residues. This CDR3 reads CAWSVGATRNQPQHF. CDR3 sequence (DNA): TGTGCCTGGAGTGTAGGCGCAACCCGCAATCAGCCCCAGCATTTT.

The chain uses TRBV28 and TRBJ1-5; D remains ambiguous. Germline CDR1 and CDR2: MDHEN and SYDVKM. The CDR3 contains 14 residues. The V end lost 4 bases, the J end lost 4 bases, and 11 bases lay between the germline ends. CDR3 residues: CASSYHQENQPQHF. The CDR3 region has the DNA TGTGCCAGCAGTTATCACCAAGAAAATCAGCCCCAGCATTTT. Together with reference TRBV28 and TRBJ1-5, the CDR3 gives the full variable domain: DVKVTQSSRYLVKRTGEKVFLECVQDMDHENMFWYRQDPGLGLRLIYFSYDVKMKEKGDIPEGYSVSREKKERFSLILESASTNQTSMYLCASSYHQENQPQHFGDGTRLSIL.

The gene calls are TRBV27 and TRBJ2-7; no clear D. V lost 5 bases, J lost 0 bases, and 5 bases lay in between. CDR1 and CDR2 (germline): MNHEY, SMNVEV (reference sequence). The CDR3 is 12 residues long. CDR3 loop: CASSAYSYEQYF. The DNA of the CDR3 is TGTGCCAGCAGTGCTTACTCCTACGAGCAGTACTTC.

This chain connects TRBV19 to TRBJ2-7, with TRBD1 as a possible D gene (6 bases). This CDR3 is 14 amino acids long. Trimming took off 10 bases at V and 6 bases at J, with 22 bases between the two ends. Germline CDR1 is LNHDA and CDR2 is SQIVND (reference sequence). CDR3 in DNA: TGTGCCACCGCGACGGGACACGGAACTACCGAGCAGTACTTC. Translating it yields CATATGHGTTEQYF.

The rearrangement links TRBV2 to TRBJ2-1; 14 bases agree with TRBD2. Germline loops: CDR1 SNHLY, CDR2 FYNNEI. After removal of 2 bases from V and 10 bases from J, the junction contained 13 bases not matched to a gene. The CDR3 has 18 residues. The CDR3 sequence: CASSEYSGTSGRGEEQFF. CDR3 bases: TGTGCCAGCAGTGAATACTCCGGGACTAGCGGGAGAGGGGAAGAGCAGTTCTTC.

The V gene is TRBV5-1, the J gene TRBJ2-1; TRBD2 matches at 11 bases. The V gene's germline CDR1 is SGHRS and CDR2 YFSETQ. The CDR3 has 19 amino acids. V lost 0 bases, J lost 2 bases, and 10 bases stayed unmatched. The CDR3 DNA reads TGCGCCAGCAGCTTGGTAGGGACGGAACTAGCGGGGGCCTACAATGAGCAGTTCTTC. Translating it yields CASSLVGTELAGAYNEQFF.

This chain joins TRBV2 and TRBJ1-5, with D uncertain. The CDR3 is 17 residues long. The V and J ends lost 1 base and 1 base respectively, with 14 bases between them. Germline V gene lookup returns CDR1 SNHLY and CDR2 FYNNEI. In nucleotides, the CDR3 is TGTGCCAGCAGTGAAGTATTACAGATATGGAGCAATCAGCCCCAGCATTTT. Its protein is CASSEVLQIWSNQPQHF.

This clone is a singleton in its sample. CDR3 region: CASSLSQGFATEAFF. The CDR3 DNA is TGTGCCAGCAGCTTAAGTCAGGGATTTGCCACTGAAGCTTTCTTT. The chain is built from TRBV7-3 and TRBJ1-1; D is perhaps TRBD1 (5 bases). Trimming took 1 base from V and 4 from J, leaving 13 bases between them. This CDR3 is 15 amino acids long. Germline assignment: CDR1 SGHTA and CDR2 FQGTGA.

J is TRBJ2-5 and V is TRBV4-3; D possibly matches TRBD1 or TRBD2 (5 bases each). Trimming took 0 bases from V and 5 from J, leaving 19 bases between them. Germline V gives CDR1 LGHNA, CDR2 YSLEER. The CDR3 loop spans 17 amino acids. CDR3 nucleotides: TGCGCCAGCAGCCAAGATCTAGAGGGTTGGGGGATGGAGACCCAGTACTTC. As protein: CASSQDLEGWGMETQYF.

This chain joins TRBV7-6 and TRBJ2-7; 10 nucleotides agree with TRBD2. CDR3 length equals 15 residues. V shed 5 bases, J shed 3 bases, and the junction held 7 bases outside the gene matches. Looked up from germline, CDR1 is SGHVS and CDR2 is FNYEAQ. The DNA of the CDR3 is TGTGCCAGCAGCCCTGCTAGCGGGAGCGGCTACGAGCAGTACTTC. This gives the protein CASSPASGSGYEQYF.

Written as DNA, the CDR3 is TGTGCCAGCGCAGGGGACCTCCAAGAGACCCAGTACTTC. This gives the protein CASAGDLQETQYF. The chain uses TRBV27 and TRBJ2-5, with D possibly matching TRBD1 (6 bases). V was trimmed by 8 bases and J by 1 base, leaving 11 bases between them. This CDR3 spans 13 amino acids. Germline V CDR1 and CDR2: MNHEY, SMNVEV (reference sequence).

The chain uses TRBV9 and TRBJ2-7; a possible D gene is TRBD2 (6 bases). Germline CDR1 SGDLS, CDR2 YYNGEE. The ends were cut back, 3 bases at V and 2 bases at J, with 9 bases in the middle. The CDR3 has 13 amino acids. The CDR3 sequence: CASSGGDAYEQYF. The CDR3 nucleotides are TGTGCCAGCAGCGGCGGGGATGCCTACGAGCAGTACTTC.

The chain couples TRBV9 to TRBJ1-2; perhaps TRBD1 as D (6 bases). The CDR3 runs to 12 residues. V was trimmed by 4 bases and J by 7 bases, leaving 11 bases between them. The V gene's germline CDR1 is SGDLS and CDR2 YYNGEE. CDR3 nucleotide sequence: TGTGCCAGCAGCACGCACAGGGCTGGCTACACCTTC. Residues: CASSTHRAGYTF.

This chain uses TRBV19 with TRBJ2-2; D is ambiguous. Germline CDR1 and CDR2: LNHDA and SQIVND (reference sequence). With 1 base removed from V and 2 bases from J, the gap between germline ends came to 20 bases. The CDR3 is 19 residues long. The CDR3 spells CASSIATGLKYPNTGELFF. Written as DNA, the CDR3 is TGTGCCAGTAGTATAGCGACGGGCCTGAAGTATCCTAACACCGGGGAGCTGTTTTTT.

This rearrangement joins TRBV28 to TRBJ2-7, with D possibly matching TRBD2 (5 bases). This CDR3 spans 17 amino acids. Germline CDR1 reads MDHEN; CDR2 reads SYDVKM. Trimming cost V 4 bases and J 3 bases, with 22 bases left between them. The CDR3 DNA is TGTGCCAGCAGTTCGTCCGGGATTGCGGCGGAATTCTACGAGCAGTACTTC. Protein product: CASSSSGIAAEFYEQYF.

The genes are TRBV4-3 and TRBJ1-2, with D perhaps matching TRBD1 (5 bases). The V gene's germline CDR1 is LGHNA and CDR2 YSLEER. The length of the CDR3 is 16 residues. The V gene lost 0 bases and the J gene lost 3 bases, with 14 bases spanning the gap. For the CDR3, the DNA is TGCGCCAGCAGCCAAGACAGGCTAGGGGTTTACTATGGCTACACCTTC. This translates into CASSQDRLGVYYGYTF.

Details on this clone: This sample also contains other DNA sequences that code for the same CDR3. The V and J genes are TRBV13 and TRBJ2-7, with 11 bases matching TRBD2. Germline V gene data show CDR1 as PRHDT and CDR2 as FYEKMQ (reference sequence). With 4 bases clipped from V and 4 bases from J, the junction kept 9 bases outside the gene matches. CDR3 length: 16 residues. In nucleotides, the CDR3 is TGTGCCAGCAGCTCACGATTAGCGGGAGGGTTGTACGAGCAGTACTTC. Its protein is CASSSRLAGGLYEQYF.

The chain has TRBV27 and TRBJ2-2; tentatively, D is TRBD1 (5 bases). The CDR3 has 14 amino acids. V was shortened by 3 bases and J by 6 bases, with 11 bases between the two germline ends. The germline V gene has CDR1 MNHEY and CDR2 SMNVEV (reference sequence). CDR3 amino acids: CASSFGQGPGELFF. Written as DNA, the CDR3 is TGTGCCAGCAGTTTTGGCCAGGGCCCCGGGGAGCTGTTTTTT.

As to this clone: Other DNA sequences from this sample encode an identical CDR3 as well. The CDR3 protein is CASSQPGTGTYEQYF. CDR3 coding DNA: TGCGCCAGCAGCCAACCGGGGACAGGGACCTACGAGCAGTACTTC. The rearrangement uses TRBV4-1 and TRBJ2-7; TRBD1 matches 9 bases. The CDR3 contains 15 residues. Unmatched junction bases numbered 4, after V lost 2 bases and J lost 2 bases. CDR1 is MGHRA and CDR2 is YSYEKL in the germline V gene.

The rearrangement links TRBV5-1 to TRBJ2-6; the D gene could be TRBD1 or TRBD2 (5 bases each). The CDR3 loop spans 19 amino acids. V lost 1 base and J 3 bases, leaving 20 bases between the germline ends. Germline CDR1 and CDR2: SGHRS and YFSETQ. In nucleotides, the CDR3 is TGCGCCAGCAGCTTGACCCAGGGCAGAGGGATAGGTGGGGCCAACGTCCTGACTTTC. The encoded protein is CASSLTQGRGIGGANVLTF.

The CDR3 DNA reads as TGTGCCAGCAGCTTCCAACTAGCGGGGCACAATGAGCAGTTCTTC. This encodes CASSFQLAGHNEQFF. The rearrangement links TRBV7-9 to TRBJ2-1, with 10 bases identical to TRBD2. V was clipped by 3 bases and J by 5 bases; unmatched bases: 4. From germline, CDR1 is SEHNR and CDR2 FQNEAQ (reference sequence). The CDR3 length is 15 residues.

This clone has a single count. J is TRBJ1-4 and V is TRBV28; 10 bases are shared with TRBD1. The CDR3 sequence is 15 residues long. Germline V CDR1 and CDR2: MDHEN, SYDVKM. Unmatched junction bases numbered 10, after V lost 7 bases and J lost 8 bases. The CDR3 DNA reads as TGTGCCAGCACTCCGCTCCGGGACAGGGGCGAAAAACTGTTTTTT. Translated: CASTPLRDRGEKLFF.

The chain recombines TRBV10-3 with TRBJ2-7; tentative D call: TRBD2 (6 bases). This CDR3 has 14 amino acids. CDR1 is ENHRY, CDR2 SYGVKD, per germline. V lost 4 bases and J 2 bases, leaving 12 bases between the germline ends. The CDR3 region is CAISASSETYEQYF. The CDR3 DNA reads as TGTGCCATCAGTGCATCTAGCGAAACCTACGAGCAGTACTTC.

Of note for this clone: The identical CDR3 is also encoded by other nucleotide sequences in the sample. The CDR3 nucleotides read TGTGCCAGCAGTTACTCGGGGGGGAACGAGCAGTACTTC. It codes for CASSYSGGNEQYF. The genes are TRBV6-6 and TRBJ2-7; 7 bases fit TRBD2. Losses at the gene ends were 0 bases for V and 5 bases for J; bases not matched to a gene: 1. The CDR3 sequence is 13 residues long. Germline CDR1 and CDR2: MNHNY and SVGAGI (reference sequence).